This T cell receptor beta chain was identified during a study of T-cell reconstitution after alpha-beta-depleted transplantation in children (dated by TCRdb to the mid-2010s). About the study as a whole: The study quantitatively tracked T-cell immune reconstitution after TCRalphabeta/CD19-depleted allogeneic hematopoietic cell transplantation in children using TCR repertoire profiling.

This clonotype was detected a few times. No antigen is known for it. No base-level quality is on record; no much larger clone is a single base apart. Library preparation used PCR. TCRdb lists the instrument as Illumina HiSeq 2500. Molecular barcoding was employed in the preparation of TCR libraries, with unique molecular identifiers being used to normalize TCRbeta repertoire quantification. TCRdb trimmed the raw reads at Q25, called clones with MiXCR and kept productive beta chains. Every entry covers one CDR3 protein and lists the most common genes and DNA from its rows. This sample lists approximately 510,000 distinct CDR3 sequences; around 17% were detected once. The top ten clones comprise approximately 3% of the sample. Its CDR3 holds 14 amino acids, cysteine through phenylalanine. Just CDR3 DNA is preserved here, 42 bases in frame from base 1. Trimming accounts for 2 bases at V and 1 base at J, while the number of junction bases matched to no gene is 4. Based on the germline V gene, the CDR1 and CDR2 sequences are SQVTM and ANQGSEA.

Sample: PBMCs from the stem cell graft donor, taken from the stem cell graft. The TCR comes from a human donor who donated a stem cell graft to a child with acute lymphoblastic leukemia. Recombination linked TRBV29-1 to TRBJ2-7, and 8 junctional nucleotides match TRBD1. The bases read TGCAGCGTTGAAAATCGGGACAGGTCCTACGAGCAGTACTTC. Its coded protein is CSVENRDRSYEQYF.